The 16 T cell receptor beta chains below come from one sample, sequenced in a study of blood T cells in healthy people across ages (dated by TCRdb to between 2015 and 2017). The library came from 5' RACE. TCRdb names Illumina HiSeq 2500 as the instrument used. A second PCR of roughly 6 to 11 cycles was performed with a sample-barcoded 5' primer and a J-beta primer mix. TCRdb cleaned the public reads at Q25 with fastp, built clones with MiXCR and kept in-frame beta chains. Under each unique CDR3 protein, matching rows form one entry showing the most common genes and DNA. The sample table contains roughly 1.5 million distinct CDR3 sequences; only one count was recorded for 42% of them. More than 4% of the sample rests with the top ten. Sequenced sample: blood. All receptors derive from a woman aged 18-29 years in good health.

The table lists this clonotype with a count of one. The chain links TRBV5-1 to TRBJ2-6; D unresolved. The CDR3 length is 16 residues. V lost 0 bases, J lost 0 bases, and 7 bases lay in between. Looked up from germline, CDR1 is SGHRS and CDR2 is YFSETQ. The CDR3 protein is CASSLEVVSGANVLTF. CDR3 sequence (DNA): TGCGCCAGCAGCTTGGAGGTCGTCTCTGGGGCCAACGTCCTGACTTTC.

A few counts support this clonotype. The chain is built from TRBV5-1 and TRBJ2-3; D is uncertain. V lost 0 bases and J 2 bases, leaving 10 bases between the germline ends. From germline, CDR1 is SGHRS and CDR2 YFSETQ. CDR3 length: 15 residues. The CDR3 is CASSLEGKATDTQYF. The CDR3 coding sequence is TGCGCCAGCAGCTTGGAAGGCAAGGCCACAGATACGCAGTATTTT.

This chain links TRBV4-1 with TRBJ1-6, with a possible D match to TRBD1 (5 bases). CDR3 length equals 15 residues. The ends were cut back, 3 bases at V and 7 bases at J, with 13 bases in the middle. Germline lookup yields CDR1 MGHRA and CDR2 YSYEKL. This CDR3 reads CASSQGRVDNSPLHF. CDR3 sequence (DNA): TGCGCCAGCAGCCAGGGCAGGGTAGACAATTCACCCCTCCACTTT.

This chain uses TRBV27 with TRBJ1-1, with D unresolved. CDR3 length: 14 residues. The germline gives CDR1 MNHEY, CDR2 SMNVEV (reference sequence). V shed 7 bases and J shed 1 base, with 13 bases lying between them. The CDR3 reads CASTDPTENTEAFF. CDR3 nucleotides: TGTGCCAGCACCGACCCGACGGAGAACACTGAAGCTTTCTTT.

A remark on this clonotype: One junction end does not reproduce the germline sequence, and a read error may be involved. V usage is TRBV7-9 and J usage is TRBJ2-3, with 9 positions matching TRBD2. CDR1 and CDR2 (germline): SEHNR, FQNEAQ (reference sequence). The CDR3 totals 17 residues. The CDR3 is CANSLPSGTSPTDTQYF. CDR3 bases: TGTGCCAACAGCTTGCCCTCCGGGACTAGCCCCACAGATACGCAGTATTTT.

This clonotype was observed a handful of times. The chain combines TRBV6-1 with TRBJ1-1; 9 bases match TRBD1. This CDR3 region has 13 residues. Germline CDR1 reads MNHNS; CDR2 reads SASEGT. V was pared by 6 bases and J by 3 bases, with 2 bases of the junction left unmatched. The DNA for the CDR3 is TGTGCCAGCAGAAGACAGGGGGACACTGAAGCTTTCTTT. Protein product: CASRRQGDTEAFF.

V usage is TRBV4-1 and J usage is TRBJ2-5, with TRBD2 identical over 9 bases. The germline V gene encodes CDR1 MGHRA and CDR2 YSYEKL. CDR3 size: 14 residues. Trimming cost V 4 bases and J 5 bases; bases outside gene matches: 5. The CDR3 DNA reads TGCGCCAGCAGCCCGGCTAGCGGGGTCGAGACCCAGTACTTC. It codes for CASSPASGVETQYF.

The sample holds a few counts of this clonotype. CDR3 bases: TGCGCCAGCAGCCAAGATCGGCTAGCGTTATACAATGAGCAGTTCTTC. Its protein is CASSQDRLALYNEQFF. This chain joins TRBV4-3 and TRBJ2-1; tentative D call: TRBD2 (6 bases). Germline V gene sequence: CDR1 LGHNA, CDR2 YSLEER. The CDR3 runs 16 residues. Trimming pared 0 bases from V and 4 bases from J, leaving 13 bases between.

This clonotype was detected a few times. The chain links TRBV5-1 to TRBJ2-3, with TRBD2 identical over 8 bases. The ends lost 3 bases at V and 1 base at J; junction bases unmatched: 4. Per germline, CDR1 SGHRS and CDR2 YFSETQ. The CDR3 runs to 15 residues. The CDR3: CASSSLAAGTDTQYF. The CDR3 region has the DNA TGCGCCAGCAGCTCACTAGCGGCCGGCACAGATACGCAGTATTTT.

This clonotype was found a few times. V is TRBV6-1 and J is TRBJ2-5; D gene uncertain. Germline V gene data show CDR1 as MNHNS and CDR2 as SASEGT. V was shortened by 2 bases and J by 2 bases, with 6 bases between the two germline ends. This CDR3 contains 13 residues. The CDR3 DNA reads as TGTGCCAGCAGTGAATCTCCTCAAGAGACCCAGTACTTC. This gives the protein CASSESPQETQYF.

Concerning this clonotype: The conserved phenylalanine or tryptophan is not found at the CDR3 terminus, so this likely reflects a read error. CDR3 bases: TGCGCCAGCAGCCAACACGGAGGGTTTAATGAGCAGTACCTC. Its translation: CASSQHGGFNEQYL. The V and J genes are TRBV4-1 and TRBJ2-7, with a weak D call TRBD2 (6 bases). Germline-derived CDR1 and CDR2 are MGHRA and YSYEKL. Deletions cut 2 bases from V and 7 bases from J, with 15 bases between. There are 14 residues in the CDR3.

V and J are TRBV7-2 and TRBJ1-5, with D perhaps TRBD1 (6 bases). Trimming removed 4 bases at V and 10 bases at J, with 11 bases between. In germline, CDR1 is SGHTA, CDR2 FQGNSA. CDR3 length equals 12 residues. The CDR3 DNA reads TGTGCCAGCAGCTACCCGGGGGCACCCCAGCATTTT. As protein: CASSYPGAPQHF.

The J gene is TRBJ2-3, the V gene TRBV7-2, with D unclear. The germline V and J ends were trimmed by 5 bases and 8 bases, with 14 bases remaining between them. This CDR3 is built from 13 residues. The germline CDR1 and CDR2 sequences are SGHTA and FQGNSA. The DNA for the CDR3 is TGTGCCAGCAGCGTAGAAGCAGATTCTACGCAGTATTTT. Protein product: CASSVEADSTQYF.

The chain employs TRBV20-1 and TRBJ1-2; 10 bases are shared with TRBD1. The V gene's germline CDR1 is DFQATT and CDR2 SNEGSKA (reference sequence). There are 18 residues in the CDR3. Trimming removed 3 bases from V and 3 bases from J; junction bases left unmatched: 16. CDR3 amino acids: CSARPTTGTGAYHYGYTF. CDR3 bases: TGCAGTGCTAGGCCTACTACCGGGACAGGGGCCTACCACTATGGCTACACCTTC.

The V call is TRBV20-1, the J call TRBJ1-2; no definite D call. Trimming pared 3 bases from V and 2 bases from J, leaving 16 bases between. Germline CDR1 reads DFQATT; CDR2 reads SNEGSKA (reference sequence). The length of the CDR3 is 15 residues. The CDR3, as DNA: TGCAGTGCTAGCCAATCACCGACGCAGAACTATGGCTACACCTTC. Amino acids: CSASQSPTQNYGYTF.

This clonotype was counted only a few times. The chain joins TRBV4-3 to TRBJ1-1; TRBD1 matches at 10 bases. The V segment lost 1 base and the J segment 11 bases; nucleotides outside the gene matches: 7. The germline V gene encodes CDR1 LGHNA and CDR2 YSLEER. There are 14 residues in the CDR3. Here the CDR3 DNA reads TGCGCCAGCAGCCAAGTAGGGACAGGGGCTAAGGCTTTCTTT. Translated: CASSQVGTGAKAFF.